This section outlines one TCR beta chain sequence together with its context. What antigen it recognizes has not been identified. No quality values exist for individual bases; no much larger clone is one base distant. The data stem from a study of blood T cells in healthy people across ages (dated by TCRdb to about 2015). Turning to the overall study: In model experiments, template switching captured roughly one uniquely barcoded TCR beta cDNA molecule for every two T cells. To avoid experimental bias, donors of different ages were distributed randomly across sequencing lanes. The donors were divided into four age groups: young (average around 16 years), middle-aged (under 40), aged (around 59) and long-lived (82). Using deep sequencing normalized with unique cDNA molecular identifiers, the study measured how TCR beta repertoire diversity changes with age. The study analyzed two additional independent replicas of 1 million unique cDNA reads from the same blood draw for two donors, one aged 18 to 30 and one aged 80 or older. Broader findings and caveats from the paper: Conclusive comparison of naive and antigen-experienced compartments was prevented by the profiling of bulk unsorted PBMCs. Observed TCR beta diversity per million T cells fell roughly linearly with age, and a significant reduction was already apparent by age roughly 40. Estimates of total diversity from one million sequenced T cells were regarded as lower bounds and underestimates. Compared with the aged group, the long-lived group had more naive CD4+ T cells, fewer expanded clones and increased TCR diversity, suggesting age selection. The CMV infection status of donors was not known, potentially confounding age-related changes in expanded clonotypes. Observed TCR beta diversity correlated strongly with the percentage of naive T cells measured by flow cytometry.

Libraries came from 5' RACE. Sequencing was performed on an Illumina HiSeq 2500. The second PCR ran for about 7 to 11 cycles and used a J-beta primer mix along with a sample-barcoded 5' primer. A unique molecular identifier was introduced onto each TCR beta cDNA molecule by a template-switch 5' adaptor carrying 12 random nucleotides. At least 2.5 million CDR3-containing paired-end reads were obtained from each sample. First-strand cDNA synthesis was performed from all RNA using the Mint cDNA synthesis kit, with priming by a TRBC-specific oligonucleotide. After uracil-DNA glycosylase treatment, a first 18-cycle PCR used universal primers M1SS and BC2_uni_R on all cDNA. For the original study's pipeline: For normalization, 1 million high-quality reads were randomly selected from each sample, with every read carrying a distinct molecular identifier. Instead of being binned into consensus sequences, reads with shared molecular identifiers were discarded. MiTCR, set to a Q25 quality threshold and the strictest error-elimination algorithm, was used for CDR3 identification, clonotype clustering and error correction. Lower-bound total TCR beta diversity was estimated with a nonparametric unseen species model using Euler transformation. TCRdb cleaned the public reads at Q25 with fastp, built clones with MiXCR and kept in-frame beta chains. When rows share a CDR3 protein, they turn into one entry using the most common DNA and genes. The V and J calls come from TCRdb's annotation, not from the publication. Across this sample there are about 580,000 distinct CDR3 sequences, with about 45% seen only once. Under 30% of the sample belongs to the ten largest clones.

Systemically healthy Caucasian individuals from Russia, over 30 in total and aged roughly 6 to 95 years, were included as donors. Each donor gave ten milliliters of peripheral blood, collected into EDTA-treated Vacutainer tubes. Ficoll-Paque density-gradient centrifugation was used to isolate PBMCs, with at least 6.5 million obtained per sample. Trizol reagent was used to extract total RNA from the PBMCs, yielding at least 5.5 micrograms per sample. For every donor, an aliquot of PBMCs went through flow cytometry to measure the percentages of naive CD45RAhigh/CD27high T cells. The TCR was taken from a man aged 80 or over in good health. The sample was blood.

CDR3 region: CSVEDPTDGYTF. Here is the DNA: TGCAGCGTTGAAGATCCGACAGACGGCTACACCTTC. The rearranged segments are TRBV29-1 and TRBJ1-2, with a tentative D gene TRBD1 over 5 matching bases. CDR1 and CDR2, looked up from the germline V gene, are SQVTM and ANQGSEA. The V end loses 0 bases and the J end loses 8 bases, and a stretch of 10 bases separates them. Spanning cysteine to phenylalanine, the CDR3 consists of 12 amino acids. The entry retains the CDR3 DNA only, 36 bases that are in frame from base 1. Reference TRBV29-1 and TRBJ1-2 genes cover what lies past the CDR3, so the full variable domain is SAVISQKPSRDICQRGTSLTIQCQVDSQVTMMFWYRQQPGQSLTLIATANQGSEATYESGFVIDKFPISRPNLTFSTLTVSNMSPEDSSIYLCSVEDPTDGYTFGSGTRLTVV.